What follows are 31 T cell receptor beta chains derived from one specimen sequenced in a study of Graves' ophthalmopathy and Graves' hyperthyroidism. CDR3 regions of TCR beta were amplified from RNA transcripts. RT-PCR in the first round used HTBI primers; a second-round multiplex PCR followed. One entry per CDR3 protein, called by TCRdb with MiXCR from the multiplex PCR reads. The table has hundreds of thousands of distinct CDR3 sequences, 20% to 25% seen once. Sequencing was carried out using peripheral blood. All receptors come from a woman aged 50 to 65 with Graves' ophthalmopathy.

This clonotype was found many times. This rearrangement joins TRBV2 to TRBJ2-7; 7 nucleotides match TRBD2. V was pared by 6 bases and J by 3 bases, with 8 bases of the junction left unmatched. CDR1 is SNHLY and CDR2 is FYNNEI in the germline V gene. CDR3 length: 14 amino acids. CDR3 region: CASSDLTSSYEQYF. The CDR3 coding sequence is TGTGCCAGCAGCGACTTGACTAGCAGCTACGAGCAGTACTTC.

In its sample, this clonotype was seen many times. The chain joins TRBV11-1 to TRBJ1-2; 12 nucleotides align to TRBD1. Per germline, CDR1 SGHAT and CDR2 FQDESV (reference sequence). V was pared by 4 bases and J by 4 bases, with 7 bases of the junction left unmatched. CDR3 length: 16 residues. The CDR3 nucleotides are TGTGCCAGCAGCTCTGCCGGGACAGGGGGCGGCTATGGCTACACCTTC. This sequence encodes CASSSAGTGGGYGYTF.

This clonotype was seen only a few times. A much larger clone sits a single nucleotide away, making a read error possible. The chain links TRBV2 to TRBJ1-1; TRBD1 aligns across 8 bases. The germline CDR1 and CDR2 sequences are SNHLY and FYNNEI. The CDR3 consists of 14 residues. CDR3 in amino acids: CVSRSDRVNTEAFF. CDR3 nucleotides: TGTGTCAGCAGATCGGACAGGGTGAACACTGAAGCTTTCTTT.

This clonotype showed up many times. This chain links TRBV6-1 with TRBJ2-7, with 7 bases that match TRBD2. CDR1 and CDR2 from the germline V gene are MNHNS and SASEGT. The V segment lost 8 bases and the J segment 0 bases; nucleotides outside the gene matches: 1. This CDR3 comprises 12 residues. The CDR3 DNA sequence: TGTGCCAGCGGGGGGGGCTCCTACGAGCAGTACTTC. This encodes CASGGGSYEQYF.

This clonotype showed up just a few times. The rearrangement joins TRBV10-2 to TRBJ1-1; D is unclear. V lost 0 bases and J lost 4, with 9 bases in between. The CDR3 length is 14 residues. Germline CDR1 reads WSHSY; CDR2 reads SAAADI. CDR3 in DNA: TGCGCCAGCAGTGAGTCAGGATATGCCACTGAAGCTTTCTTT. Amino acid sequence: CASSESGYATEAFF.

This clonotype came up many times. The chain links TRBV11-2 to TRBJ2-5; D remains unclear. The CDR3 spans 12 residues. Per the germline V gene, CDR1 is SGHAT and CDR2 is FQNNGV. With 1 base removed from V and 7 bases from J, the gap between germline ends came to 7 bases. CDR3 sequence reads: CASSLAGRTQYF. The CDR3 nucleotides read TGTGCCAGCAGCTTAGCGGGTAGGACCCAGTACTTC.

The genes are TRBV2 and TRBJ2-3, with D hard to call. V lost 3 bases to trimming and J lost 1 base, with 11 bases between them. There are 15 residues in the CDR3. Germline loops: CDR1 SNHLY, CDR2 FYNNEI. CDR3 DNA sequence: TGTGCCAGCAGTGATCGGGCGGCCCGCACAGATACGCAGTATTTT. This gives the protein CASSDRAARTDTQYF.

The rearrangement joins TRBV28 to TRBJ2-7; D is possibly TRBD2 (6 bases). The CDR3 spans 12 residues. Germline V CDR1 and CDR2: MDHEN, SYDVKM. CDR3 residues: CTVAESSYEQYF. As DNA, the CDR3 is TGTACCGTAGCGGAAAGCTCCTACGAGCAGTACTTC.

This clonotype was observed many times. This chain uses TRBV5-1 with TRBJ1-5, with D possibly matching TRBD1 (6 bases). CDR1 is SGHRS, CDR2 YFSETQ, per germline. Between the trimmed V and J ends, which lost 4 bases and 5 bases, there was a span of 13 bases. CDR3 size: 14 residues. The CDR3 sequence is CASSPGGGDQPQHF. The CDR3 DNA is TGCGCCAGCAGCCCTGGGGGGGGCGATCAGCCCCAGCATTTT.

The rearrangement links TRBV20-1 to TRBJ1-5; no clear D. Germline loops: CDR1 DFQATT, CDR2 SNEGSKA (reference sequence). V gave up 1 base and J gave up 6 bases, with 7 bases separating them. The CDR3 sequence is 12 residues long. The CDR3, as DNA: TGCAGTGCTAGAGTAGGGTCTCAGCCCCAGCATTTT. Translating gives CSARVGSQPQHF.

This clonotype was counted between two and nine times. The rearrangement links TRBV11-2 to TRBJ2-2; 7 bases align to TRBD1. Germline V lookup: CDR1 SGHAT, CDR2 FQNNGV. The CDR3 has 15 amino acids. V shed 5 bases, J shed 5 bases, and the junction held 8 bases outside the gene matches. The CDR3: CASSRTGGRTGELFF. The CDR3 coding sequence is TGTGCCAGCAGCCGGACAGGCGGGCGGACCGGGGAGCTGTTTTTT.

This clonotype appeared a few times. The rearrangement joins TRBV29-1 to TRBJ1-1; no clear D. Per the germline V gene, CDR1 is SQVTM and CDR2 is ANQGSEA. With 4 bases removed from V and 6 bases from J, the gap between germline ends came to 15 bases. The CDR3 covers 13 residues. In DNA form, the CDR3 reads TGCAGCGTTGCGGGTATCGATCTCGCTGAAGCTTTCTTT. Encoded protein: CSVAGIDLAEAFF.

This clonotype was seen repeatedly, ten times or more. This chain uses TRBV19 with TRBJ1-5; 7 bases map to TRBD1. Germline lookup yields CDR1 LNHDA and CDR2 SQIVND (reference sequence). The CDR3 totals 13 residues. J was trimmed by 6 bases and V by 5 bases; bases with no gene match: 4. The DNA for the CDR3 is TGTGCCAGTAGTGCGACAGGGATTCAGCCCCAGCATTTT. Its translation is CASSATGIQPQHF.

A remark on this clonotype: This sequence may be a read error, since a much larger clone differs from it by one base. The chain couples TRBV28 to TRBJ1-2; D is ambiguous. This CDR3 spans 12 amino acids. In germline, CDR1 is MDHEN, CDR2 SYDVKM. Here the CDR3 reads CASRLRPRGYAF. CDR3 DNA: TGTGCCAGCAGACTCCGACCGAGAGGCTACGCCTTC.

The CDR3, as DNA: TGTGCCAGCAGTCCTAGGGACGTTAACAATTCACCCCTCCACTTT. Translated: CASSPRDVNNSPLHF. The genes are TRBV6-1 and TRBJ1-6; TRBD1 is a possible D gene (5 bases). CDR1 is MNHNS and CDR2 is SASEGT in the germline V gene. The CDR3 consists of 15 residues. V lost 5 bases and J lost 7, with 15 bases in between.

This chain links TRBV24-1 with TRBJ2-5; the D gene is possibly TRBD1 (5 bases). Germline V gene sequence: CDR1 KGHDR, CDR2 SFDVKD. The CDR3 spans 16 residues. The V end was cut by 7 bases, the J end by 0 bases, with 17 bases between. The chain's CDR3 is CATSGTDSPYQETQYF. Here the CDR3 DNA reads TGTGCCACCAGCGGCACTGACAGTCCGTACCAAGAGACCCAGTACTTC.

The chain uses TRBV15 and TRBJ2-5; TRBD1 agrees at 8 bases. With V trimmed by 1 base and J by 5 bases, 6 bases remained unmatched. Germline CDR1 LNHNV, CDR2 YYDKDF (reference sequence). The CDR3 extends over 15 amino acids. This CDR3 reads CATSRGSGGVETQYF. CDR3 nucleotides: TGTGCCACCAGCAGAGGGTCAGGGGGCGTTGAGACCCAGTACTTC.

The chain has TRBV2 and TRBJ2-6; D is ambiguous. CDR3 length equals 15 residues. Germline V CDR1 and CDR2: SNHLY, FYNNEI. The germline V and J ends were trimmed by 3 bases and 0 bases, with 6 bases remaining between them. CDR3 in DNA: TGTGCCAGCAGTGAGAGGTCCTCTGGGGCCAACGTCCTGACTTTC. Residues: CASSERSSGANVLTF.

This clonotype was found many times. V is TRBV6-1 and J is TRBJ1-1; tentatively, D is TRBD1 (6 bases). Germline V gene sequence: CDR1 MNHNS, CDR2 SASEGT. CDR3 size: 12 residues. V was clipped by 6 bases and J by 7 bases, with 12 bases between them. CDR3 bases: TGTGCCAGCAGGCGACAGGAAGGTGAAGCTTTCTTT. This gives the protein CASRRQEGEAFF.

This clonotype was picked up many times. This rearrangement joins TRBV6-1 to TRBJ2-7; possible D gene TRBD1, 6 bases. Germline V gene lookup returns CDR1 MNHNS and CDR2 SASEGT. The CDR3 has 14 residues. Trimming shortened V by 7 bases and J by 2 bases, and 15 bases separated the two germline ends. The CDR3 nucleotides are TGTGCCAGCAACCTAAGTGGGACAACCTACGAGCAGTACTTC. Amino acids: CASNLSGTTYEQYF.

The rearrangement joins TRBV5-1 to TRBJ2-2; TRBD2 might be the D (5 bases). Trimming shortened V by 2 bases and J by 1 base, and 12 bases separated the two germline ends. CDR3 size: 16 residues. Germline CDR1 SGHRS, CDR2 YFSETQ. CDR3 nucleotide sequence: TGCGCCAGCAGCTTATCGGGGAGACTGAACACCGGGGAGCTGTTTTTT. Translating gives CASSLSGRLNTGELFF.

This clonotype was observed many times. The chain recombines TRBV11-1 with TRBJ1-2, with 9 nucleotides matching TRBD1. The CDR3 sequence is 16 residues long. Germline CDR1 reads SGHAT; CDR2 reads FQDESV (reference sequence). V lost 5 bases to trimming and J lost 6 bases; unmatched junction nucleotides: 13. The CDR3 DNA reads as TGTGCCAGCAGCCCCTATCCGGGACAGGGAAAAGATGGCTACACCTTC. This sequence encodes CASSPYPGQGKDGYTF.

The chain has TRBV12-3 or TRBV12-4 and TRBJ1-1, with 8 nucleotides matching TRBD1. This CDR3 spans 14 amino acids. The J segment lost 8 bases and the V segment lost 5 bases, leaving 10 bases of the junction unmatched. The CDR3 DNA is TGTGCCAGCAGTCGGGACAGGACCTCCGGGGAAGCTTTCTTT. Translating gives CASSRDRTSGEAFF.

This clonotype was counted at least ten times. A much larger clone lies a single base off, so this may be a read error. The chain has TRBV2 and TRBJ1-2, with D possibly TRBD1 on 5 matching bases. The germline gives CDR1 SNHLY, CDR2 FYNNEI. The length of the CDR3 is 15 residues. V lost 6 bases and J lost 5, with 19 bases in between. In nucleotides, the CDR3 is TGTGCCAGCAGGGGCTACCGGGACCGACCGTATGGCTACACCTTC. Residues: CASRGYRDRPYGYTF.

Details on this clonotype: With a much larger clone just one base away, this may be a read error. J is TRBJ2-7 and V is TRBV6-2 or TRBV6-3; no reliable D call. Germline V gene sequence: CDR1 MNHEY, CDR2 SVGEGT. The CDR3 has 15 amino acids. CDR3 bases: TGTGTCAGCAGTCAACCTAGACCTCCCCTTGAGGAGCAGTACTTC. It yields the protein CVSSQPRPPLEEQYF.

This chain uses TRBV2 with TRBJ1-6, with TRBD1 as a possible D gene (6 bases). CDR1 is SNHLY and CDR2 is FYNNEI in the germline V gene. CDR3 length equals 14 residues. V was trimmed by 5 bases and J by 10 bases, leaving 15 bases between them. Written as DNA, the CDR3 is TGTGCCAGCAGTAGACAGGCAGCAGGCTCACCCCTCCACTTT. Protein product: CASSRQAAGSPLHF.

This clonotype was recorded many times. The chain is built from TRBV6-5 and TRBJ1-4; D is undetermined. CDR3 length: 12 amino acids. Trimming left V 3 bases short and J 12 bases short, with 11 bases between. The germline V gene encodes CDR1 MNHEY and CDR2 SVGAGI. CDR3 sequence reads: CASSYRGSELFF. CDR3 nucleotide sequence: TGTGCCAGCAGTTATCGAGGGTCGGAACTGTTTTTT.

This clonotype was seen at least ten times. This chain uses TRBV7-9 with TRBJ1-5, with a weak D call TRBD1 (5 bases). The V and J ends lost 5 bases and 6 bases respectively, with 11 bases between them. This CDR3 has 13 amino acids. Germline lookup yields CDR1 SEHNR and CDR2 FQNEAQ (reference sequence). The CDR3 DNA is TGTGCCAGCAGCACCGACGGGGGTCAGCCCCAGCATTTT. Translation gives CASSTDGGQPQHF.

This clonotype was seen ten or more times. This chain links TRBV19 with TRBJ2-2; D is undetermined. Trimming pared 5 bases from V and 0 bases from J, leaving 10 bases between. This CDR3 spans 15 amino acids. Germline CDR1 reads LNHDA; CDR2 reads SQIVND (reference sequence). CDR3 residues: CASSRLPANTGELFF. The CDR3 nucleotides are TGTGCCAGTAGTCGGCTACCGGCGAACACCGGGGAGCTGTTTTTT.

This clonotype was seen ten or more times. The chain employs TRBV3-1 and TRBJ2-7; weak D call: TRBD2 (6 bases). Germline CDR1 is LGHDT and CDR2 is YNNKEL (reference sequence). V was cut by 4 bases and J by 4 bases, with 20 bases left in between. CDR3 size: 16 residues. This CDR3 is CASSRPRAAGTYEQYF. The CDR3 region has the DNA TGTGCCAGCAGCCGACCCCGTGCGGCGGGAACGTACGAGCAGTACTTC.

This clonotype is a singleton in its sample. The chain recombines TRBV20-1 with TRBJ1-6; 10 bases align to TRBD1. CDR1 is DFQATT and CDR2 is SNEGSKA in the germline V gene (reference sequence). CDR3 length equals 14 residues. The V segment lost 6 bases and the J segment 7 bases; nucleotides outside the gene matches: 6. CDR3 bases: TGCAGTGCGGGGGACAGGGGTAAGAATTCACCCCTCCACTTT. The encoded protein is CSAGDRGKNSPLHF.